These 17 T cell receptor beta chains originate from one sample sequenced in a study of post-analysis software for immune sequencing data. Unique molecular identifiers were carried by the TCR beta cDNA libraries. MiXCR, run by TCRdb on the PCR reads, gives a single entry per CDR3 protein. The data contain 600,000 to 750,000 distinct CDR3 sequences, around 64% of them singletons. Findings of the study overall: Controls had lower frequencies than patients of 4 or 5 TRBV segments, which included TRBV5-6, TRBV5-1 and TRBV20-1.

Their target antigens are unknown. The sequenced sample was blood. Receptor source: a girl aged 2-10 years with multiple sclerosis.

The chain employs TRBV28 and TRBJ2-1, with 15 bases that match TRBD2. The assigned J gene may be wrong: the sequence end matches TRBJ2-7 better. The length of the CDR3 is 19 residues. The germline V gene encodes CDR1 MDHEN and CDR2 SYDVKM. CDR3 DNA: TGTGCCAGCAGCCGAATCCTCGGACTAGCGGGAGGGGGTACGAACGAGCAGTACTTC. Amino acids: CASSRILGLAGGGTNEQYF.

This rearrangement joins TRBV11-2 to TRBJ2-1, with TRBD2 matching over 11 bases. With V trimmed by 3 bases and J by 5 bases, 9 bases remained unmatched. Germline V gene data show CDR1 as SGHAT and CDR2 as FQNNGV. This CDR3 region has 17 residues. The CDR3 DNA is TGTGCCAGCAGCTTTCCCCTGACTAGCGGGGTTAACAATGAGCAGTTCTTC. This codes for CASSFPLTSGVNNEQFF.

The chain links TRBV15 to TRBJ1-2; the D gene is possibly TRBD1 (5 bases). Germline CDR1 is LNHNV and CDR2 is YYDKDF (reference sequence). This CDR3 contains 16 residues. V gave up 1 base and J gave up 3 bases, with 15 bases separating them. CDR3 residues: CATSRGGNGGDYGYTF. In DNA form, the CDR3 reads TGTGCCACCAGCAGAGGAGGGAATGGGGGAGACTATGGCTACACCTTC. The whole variable domain, remainder taken from reference TRBV15 and TRBJ1-2, is DAMVIQNPRYQVTQFGKPVTLSCSQTLNHNVMYWYQQKSSQAPKLLFHYYDKDFNNEADTPDNFQSRRPNTSFCFLDIRSPGLGDTAMYLCATSRGGNGGDYGYTFGSGTRLTVV.

This clonotype came up once. The V gene is TRBV5-1, the J gene TRBJ2-7; 8 nucleotides match TRBD2. Trimming at V came to 3 bases and at J to 2 bases, leaving 13 bases not matched to a gene. Germline V CDR1 and CDR2: SGHRS, YFSETQ. The CDR3 is made up of 17 amino acids. The chain's CDR3 is CASSSGNSSGLTYEQYF. In nucleotides, the CDR3 is TGCGCCAGCAGCTCGGGGAACTCTAGCGGGCTGACCTACGAGCAGTACTTC. Full variable domain (remainder filled in from reference TRBV5-1 and TRBJ2-7): KAGVTQTPRYLIKTRGQQVTLSCSPISGHRSVSWYQQTPGQGLQFLFEYFSETQRNKGNFPGRFSGRQFSNSRSEMNVSTLELGDSALYLCASSSGNSSGLTYEQYFGPGTRLTVT.

The CDR3 is CASSSDRAIEAFF. The CDR3, as DNA: TGCGCCAGCAGCTCGGACAGGGCGATTGAAGCTTTCTTT. V gene TRBV5-1 combines with J gene TRBJ1-1; the match to TRBD1 covers 8 bases. Germline V gene lookup returns CDR1 SGHRS and CDR2 YFSETQ. V lost 3 bases to trimming and J lost 7 bases; unmatched junction nucleotides: 5. This CDR3 has 13 amino acids.

About this clonotype itself: A junction end diverges from the germline sequence, so it may reflect a read error. V gene TRBV11-2 combines with J gene TRBJ2-1; D is unclear. This CDR3 has 14 amino acids. CDR1 and CDR2 (germline): SGHAT, FQNNGV. The CDR3 protein is CASSPHVSYDEQFF. The CDR3 nucleotides are TGTGCCAGCAGTCCCCACGTGTCCTACGATGAGCAGTTCTTC.

This clonotype was counted between two and nine times. The V gene is TRBV29-1, the J gene TRBJ1-2; D ambiguous. The CDR3 consists of 12 residues. V lost 4 bases to trimming and J lost 3 bases, with 9 bases between them. Germline V gives CDR1 SQVTM, CDR2 ANQGSEA. The CDR3: CSVAGSDYGYTF. DNA for the CDR3: TGCAGCGTTGCTGGGTCGGACTATGGCTACACCTTC.

There are a few counts of this clonotype. The chain combines TRBV7-2 with TRBJ2-6; 7 bases match TRBD1. CDR1 is SGHTA and CDR2 is FQGNSA in the germline V gene. V dropped 8 bases and J dropped 1; count of bases not matched to a gene: 8. The CDR3 sequence is 16 residues long. The CDR3 region has the DNA TGTGCCAGCCCCCGAGGGGGCCCTTCTGGGGCCAACGTCCTGACTTTC. Translation gives CASPRGGPSGANVLTF.

The V gene is TRBV20-1, the J gene TRBJ1-1, with no clear D. Trimming took 0 bases from V and 1 from J, leaving 12 bases between them. The germline CDR1 and CDR2 sequences are DFQATT and SNEGSKA (reference sequence). The CDR3 totals 15 residues. The CDR3 loop is CSARDRLTPNTEAFF. The CDR3 nucleotides read TGCAGTGCTAGAGATCGGTTGACTCCGAACACTGAAGCTTTCTTT.

The V and J genes are TRBV20-1 and TRBJ1-1; no clear D. The CDR3 contains 14 residues. The germline V and J ends were trimmed by 0 bases and 0 bases, with 8 bases remaining between them. CDR1 and CDR2 from the germline V gene are DFQATT and SNEGSKA (reference sequence). CDR3 sequence: CSARDGPLNTEAFF. CDR3 sequence (DNA): TGCAGTGCTAGAGATGGCCCTTTGAACACTGAAGCTTTCTTT.

The chain uses TRBV5-1 and TRBJ2-1; D uncertain. Germline V gene lookup returns CDR1 SGHRS and CDR2 YFSETQ. Between the trimmed V and J ends, which lost 4 bases and 3 bases, there was a span of 14 bases. CDR3 length: 15 amino acids. The DNA for the CDR3 is TGCGCCAGCAGCCCAGTCCAACAGATCTACAATGAGCAGTTCTTC. Translating it yields CASSPVQQIYNEQFF.

This clonotype appeared a few times. J is TRBJ1-2 and V is TRBV5-8; D is uncertain. The length of the CDR3 is 16 residues. Trimming cost V 0 bases and J 3 bases, with 15 bases left between them. CDR1 is SGHTS, CDR2 YDEGEE, per germline. CDR3 loop: CASSLGSGGLYYGYTF. CDR3 sequence (DNA): TGTGCCAGCAGCTTGGGATCAGGCGGACTTTACTATGGCTACACCTTC.

This chain uses TRBV20-1 with TRBJ2-1, with TRBD2 identical over 9 bases. V lost 2 bases, J lost 7 bases, and 15 bases stayed unmatched. Germline V gives CDR1 DFQATT, CDR2 SNEGSKA (reference sequence). The CDR3 extends over 17 amino acids. CDR3 sequence reads: CSARKYGGAGGRNEQFF. The CDR3 nucleotides read TGCAGTGCTAGAAAGTACGGGGGAGCGGGAGGTCGAAATGAGCAGTTCTTC.

The chain joins TRBV29-1 to TRBJ1-1; maybe TRBD1 (6 bases). Trimming left V 6 bases short and J 4 bases short, with 9 bases between. The CDR3 is 11 residues long. Germline V lookup: CDR1 SQVTM, CDR2 ANQGSEA. CDR3 sequence: CSVQGGTEAFF. In nucleotides, the CDR3 is TGCAGCGTGCAAGGGGGCACTGAAGCTTTCTTT.

The rearrangement uses TRBV25-1 and TRBJ1-2; D is uncertain. The germline gives CDR1 MGHDK, CDR2 SYGVNS. The length of the CDR3 is 14 residues. V dropped 1 base and J dropped 5 bases, with 11 bases sitting between them. As DNA, the CDR3 is TGTGCCAGCAGTGAATCCTGGGGAGAATATGGCTACACCTTC. It translates to CASSESWGEYGYTF.

This clonotype was observed a single time. Its ends do not fully match the called genes, so a read error is possible. The chain recombines TRBV20-1 with TRBJ2-5, with D perhaps being TRBD1 or TRBD2 (7 bases each). The CDR3 runs to 16 residues. Germline V gene lookup returns CDR1 DFQATT and CDR2 SNEGSKA (reference sequence). CDR3: CGARDLRGGPWETQYF. The CDR3 DNA is TGCGGTGCTAGAGACCTCAGGGGGGGACCTTGGGAGACCCAGTACTTC.

The chain links TRBV5-1 to TRBJ2-3, with 7 bases identical to TRBD1. Germline loops: CDR1 SGHRS, CDR2 YFSETQ. Losses at the gene ends were 4 bases for V and 2 bases for J; bases not matched to a gene: 10. This CDR3 has 16 amino acids. The CDR3 bases are TGCGCCAGCAGCCCCTTAGGCAGGGGGAACACAGATACGCAGTATTTT. Translated, it gives CASSPLGRGNTDTQYF.